This T cell receptor (beta chain) was obtained from a study of T cell repertoires in cytomegalovirus infection. At the level of the study: CMV epitopes that were recently identified and HLA-C-restricted were used alongside well-studied HLA-B-restricted ones.

Germline V gene sequence: CDR1 SGHVS, CDR2 FQNEAQ. V was clipped by 3 bases and J by 6 bases, with 9 bases between them. The CDR3 sequence is 13 residues long. TCRdb fed the reads into MiXCR, producing one record per CDR3 protein. This sample carries approximately 270,000 distinct CDR3 sequences, about 20% of them seen once, and the ten largest clones take approximately 20%. This clonotype was counted ten times or more. Its target is not known. This clonotype was sampled from a human donor in good health (CMV status not recorded). Some clones in this sample may be carry-over from other donors' samples. The specimen was cultured PBMCs, collected from culture after CMV antigen stimulation. J is TRBJ2-1 and V is TRBV7-8, with D unresolved. CDR3 sequence reads: CASSFRSVNEQFF. DNA of the CDR3: TGTGCCAGCAGCTTTAGAAGTGTCAATGAGCAGTTCTTC.